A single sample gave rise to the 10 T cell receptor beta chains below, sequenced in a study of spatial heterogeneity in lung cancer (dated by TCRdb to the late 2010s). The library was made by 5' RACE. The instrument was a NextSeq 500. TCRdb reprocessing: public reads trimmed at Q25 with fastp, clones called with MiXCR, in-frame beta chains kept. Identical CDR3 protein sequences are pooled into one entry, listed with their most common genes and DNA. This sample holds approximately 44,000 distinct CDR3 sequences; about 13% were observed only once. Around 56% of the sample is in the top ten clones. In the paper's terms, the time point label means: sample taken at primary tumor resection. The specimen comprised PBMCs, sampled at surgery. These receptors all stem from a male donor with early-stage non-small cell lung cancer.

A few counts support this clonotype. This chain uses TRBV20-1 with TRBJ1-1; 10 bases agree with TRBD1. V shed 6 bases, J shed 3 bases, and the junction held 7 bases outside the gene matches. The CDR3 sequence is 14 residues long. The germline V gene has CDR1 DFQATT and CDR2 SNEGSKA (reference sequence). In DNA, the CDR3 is TGCAGTGCGCCGATGGGACAGGGGTACACTGAAGCTTTCTTT. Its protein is CSAPMGQGYTEAFF.

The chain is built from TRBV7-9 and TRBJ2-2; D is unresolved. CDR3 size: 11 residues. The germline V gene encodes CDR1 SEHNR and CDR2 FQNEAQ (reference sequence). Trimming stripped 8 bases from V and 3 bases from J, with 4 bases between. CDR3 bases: TGTGCCAGCCGAGACACCGGGGAGCTGTTTTTT. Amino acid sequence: CASRDTGELFF.

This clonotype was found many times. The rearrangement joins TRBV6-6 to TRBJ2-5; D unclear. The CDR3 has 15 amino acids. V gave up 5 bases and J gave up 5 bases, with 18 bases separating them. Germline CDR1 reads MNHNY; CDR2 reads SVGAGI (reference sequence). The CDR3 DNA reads TGTGCCAGCAGTCAGACCAGCCTCGTTTTCGAGACCCAGTACTTC. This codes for CASSQTSLVFETQYF.

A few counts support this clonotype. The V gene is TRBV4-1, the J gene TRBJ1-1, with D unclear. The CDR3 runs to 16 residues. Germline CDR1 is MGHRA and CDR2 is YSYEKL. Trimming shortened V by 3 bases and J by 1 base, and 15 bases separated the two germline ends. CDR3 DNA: TGCGCCAGCAGCCATCCCCCCCAACCCAGGAACACTGAAGCTTTCTTT. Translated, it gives CASSHPPQPRNTEAFF.

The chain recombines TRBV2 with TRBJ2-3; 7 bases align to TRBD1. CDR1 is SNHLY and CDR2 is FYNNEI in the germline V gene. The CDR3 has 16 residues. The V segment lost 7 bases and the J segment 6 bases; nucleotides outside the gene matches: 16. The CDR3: CASTEGQDLAGDTQYF. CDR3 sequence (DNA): TGTGCCAGCACCGAAGGACAGGACCTAGCTGGGGATACGCAGTATTTT.

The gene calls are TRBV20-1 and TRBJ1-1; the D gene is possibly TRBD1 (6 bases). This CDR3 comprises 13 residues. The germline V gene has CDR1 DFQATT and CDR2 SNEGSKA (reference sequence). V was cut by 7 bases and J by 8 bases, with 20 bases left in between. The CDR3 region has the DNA TGCAGTGTAAGCAGGGGATCAACCCTCGAAGCTTTCTTT. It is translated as CSVSRGSTLEAFF.

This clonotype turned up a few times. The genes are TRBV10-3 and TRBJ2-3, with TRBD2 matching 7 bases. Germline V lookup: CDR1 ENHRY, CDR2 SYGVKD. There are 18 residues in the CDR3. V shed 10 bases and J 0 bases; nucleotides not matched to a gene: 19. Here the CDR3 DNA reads TGTGCCACGCGGCCGGGGGAGGGGCGCCTCCTGAGCACAGATACGCAGTATTTT. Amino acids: CATRPGEGRLLSTDTQYF.

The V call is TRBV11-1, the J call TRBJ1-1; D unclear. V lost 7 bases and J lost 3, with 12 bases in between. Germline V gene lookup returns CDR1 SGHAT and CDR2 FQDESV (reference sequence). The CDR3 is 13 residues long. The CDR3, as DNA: TGTGCCAGCACCAAAACACCATACACTGAAGCTTTCTTT. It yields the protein CASTKTPYTEAFF.

CDR3 nucleotides: TGTGCCAGCTCACCACCGGCGGGAGGCCCGAATGAAAAACTGTTTTTT. This translates into CASSPPAGGPNEKLFF. The genes are TRBV18 and TRBJ1-4; D unresolved. This CDR3 has 16 amino acids. Germline lookup yields CDR1 KGHSH and CDR2 LQKENI. V gave up 0 bases and J gave up 5 bases, with 13 bases separating them.

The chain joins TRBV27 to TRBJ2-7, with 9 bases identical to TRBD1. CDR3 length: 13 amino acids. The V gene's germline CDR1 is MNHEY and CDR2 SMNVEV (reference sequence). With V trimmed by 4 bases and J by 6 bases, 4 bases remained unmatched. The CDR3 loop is CASSYGQGLEQYF. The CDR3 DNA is TGTGCCAGCAGTTACGGACAGGGGCTCGAGCAGTACTTC.